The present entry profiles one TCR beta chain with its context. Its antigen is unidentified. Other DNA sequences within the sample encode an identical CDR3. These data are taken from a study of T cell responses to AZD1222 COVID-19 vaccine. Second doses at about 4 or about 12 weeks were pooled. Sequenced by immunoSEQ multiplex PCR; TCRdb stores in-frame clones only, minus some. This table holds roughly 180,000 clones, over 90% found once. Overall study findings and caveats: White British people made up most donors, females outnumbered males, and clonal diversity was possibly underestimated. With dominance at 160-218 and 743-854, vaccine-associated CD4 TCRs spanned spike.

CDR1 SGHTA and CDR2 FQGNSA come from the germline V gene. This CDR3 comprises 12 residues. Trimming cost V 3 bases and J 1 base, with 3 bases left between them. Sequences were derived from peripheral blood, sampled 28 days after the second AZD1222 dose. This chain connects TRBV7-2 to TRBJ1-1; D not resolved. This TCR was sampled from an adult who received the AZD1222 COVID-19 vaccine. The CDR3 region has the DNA TGTGCCAGCAGCTTCCAGAACACTGAAGCTTTCTTT. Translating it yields CASSFQNTEAFF.